Listed below are T cell receptor beta chains from one sample, sequenced in a study of T cells after yellow fever vaccination. TCRdb redid the calling of the 5' RACE reads with MiXCR, one entry per CDR3 protein. The data contain about 340,000 distinct CDR3 sequences, around 12% of them singletons. The starting material was CD4+ T cells sorted from PBMCs, obtained 15 days after the yellow fever booster vaccination. The receptors here all came from a man in his late teens or twenties who received the YFV17D yellow fever vaccine. Both conserved end residues are part of each CDR3. D genes are given only for firm matches. Clone size is given for some rows only: seen once, a few or many times, or a class if the clone is expanded.

TRBV3-1	-	TRBD2	TRBJ2-1	TGTGCCAGCAGCCCGGCCTGGGGACGGGGGGGACACAATGAGCAGTTCTTC	CASSPAWGRGGHNEQFF
TRBV7-3	few	-	TRBJ2-1	TGTGCCAGCAGCTTACGTGGGCGGGACAATGAGCAGTTCTTC	CASSLRGRDNEQFF
TRBV7-2	few	-	TRBJ1-2	TGTGCCAGCAGCTTCCGGGGGGGGACGGGTCTTGGCTACACCTTC	CASSFRGGTGLGYTF
TRBV5-1	many	TRBD2	TRBJ2-5	TGCGCCAGCAGCATGGGACTAGTGAGTGGAGAGACCCAGTACTTC	CASSMGLVSGETQYF
TRBV7-9	many	-	TRBJ2-1	TGTGCCAGCAGCACAGGGTTCCCCTCCTACAATGAGCAGTTCTTC	CASSTGFPSYNEQFF
TRBV25-1	few	-	TRBJ2-2	TGTGCCAGCACACCCGTGCCGAACACCGGGGAGCTGTTTTTT	CASTPVPNTGELFF
TRBV9	-	-	TRBJ2-1	TGTGCCAGCAGCGTAGGTTCCAGAGGGGACAATGAGCAGTTCTTC	CASSVGSRGDNEQFF
TRBV29-1	-	-	TRBJ1-1	TGCAGCGTTTATGGGAGTTCCGAGGGCACTGAAGCTTTCTTT	CSVYGSSEGTEAFF
TRBV5-1	few	-	TRBJ2-3	TGCGCCAGCAGCTTAACCGGGGACGCTAATACGCAGTATTTT	CASSLTGDANTQYF
TRBV4-3	few	TRBD1	TRBJ1-1	TGCGCCAGCAGCCACCAGGGACAGGGAAACACTGAAGCTTTCTTT	CASSHQGQGNTEAFF
TRBV3-1	many	-	TRBJ2-3	TGTGCCAGCAGCCAGGTTCCCGATACGCAGTATTTT	CASSQVPDTQYF
TRBV15	-	-	TRBJ2-5	TGTGCCACCAGCAGAGATGCGGAGGCAGGGGCGGTGGAGACCCAGTACTTC	CATSRDAEAGAVETQYF
TRBV28	-	-	TRBJ2-5	TGTGCCTCCAGGGGCCCGATATGGGAGACCCAGTACTTC	CASRGPIWETQYF
TRBV4-1	many	TRBD2	TRBJ2-6	TGCGCCAGCAGCCCCCGCGGGAGGTCCTCTGGGGCCAACGTCCTGACTTTC	CASSPRGRSSGANVLTF
TRBV6-2/TRBV6-3	-	-	TRBJ2-3	TGTGCCAGCAGTTACCGGCAGCCTCCGGATACGCAGTATTTT	CASSYRQPPDTQYF
TRBV10-3	-	-	TRBJ1-6	TGTGCCATCAAAAGGGCTAACAGTAATTCACCCCTCCACTTT	CAIKRANSNSPLHF
TRBV6-2/TRBV6-3	few	TRBD2	TRBJ2-7	TGTGCCAGCAGTTACTCCCGGGGGGGAACCTACGAGCAGTACTTC	CASSYSRGGTYEQYF